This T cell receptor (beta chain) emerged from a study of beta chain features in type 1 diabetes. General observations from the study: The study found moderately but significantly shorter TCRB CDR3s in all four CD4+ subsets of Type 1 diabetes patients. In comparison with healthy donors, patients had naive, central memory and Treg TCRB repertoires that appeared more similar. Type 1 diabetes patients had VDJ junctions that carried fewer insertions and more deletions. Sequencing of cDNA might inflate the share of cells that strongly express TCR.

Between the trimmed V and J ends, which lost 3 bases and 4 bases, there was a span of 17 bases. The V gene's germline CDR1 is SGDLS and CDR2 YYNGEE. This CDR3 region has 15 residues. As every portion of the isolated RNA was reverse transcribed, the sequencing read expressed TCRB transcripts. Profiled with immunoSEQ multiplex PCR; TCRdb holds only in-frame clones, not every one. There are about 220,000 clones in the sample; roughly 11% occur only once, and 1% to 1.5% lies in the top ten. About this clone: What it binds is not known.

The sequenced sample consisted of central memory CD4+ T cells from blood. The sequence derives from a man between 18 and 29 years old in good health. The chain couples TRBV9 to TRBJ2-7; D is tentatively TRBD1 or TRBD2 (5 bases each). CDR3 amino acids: CASSGGSNAGYEQYF. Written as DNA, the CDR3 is TGTGCCAGCAGCGGGGGGAGTAACGCCGGATACGAGCAGTACTTC.